One sample yielded the 29 T cell receptor beta chains listed below, sequenced in a study of blood T cell repertoires in COVID-19. Profiling relied on immunoSEQ multiplex PCR, and the TCRdb table lists in-frame clones only, not all of them. The sample holds about 370,000 clones, 85% to 90% seen once. Sequenced input: PBMCs or T cells enriched from blood (not recorded which). The receptors were gathered from a young man who had recovered from COVID-19.

In this sample, this clone turned up a few times. This chain connects TRBV9 to TRBJ1-3, with D possibly matching TRBD1 (5 bases). The CDR3 totals 15 residues. The germline V gene encodes CDR1 SGDLS and CDR2 YYNGEE. V lost 2 bases and J 0 bases, leaving 9 bases between the germline ends. CDR3 loop: CASSVQGASGNTIYF. CDR3 DNA sequence: TGTGCCAGCAGCGTTCAGGGTGCCTCTGGAAACACCATATATTTT.

The rearrangement links TRBV7-2 to TRBJ1-5; 9 bases map to TRBD1. The CDR3 totals 16 residues. V shed 1 base and J 6 bases; nucleotides not matched to a gene: 7. The germline gives CDR1 SGHTA, CDR2 FQGNSA. The CDR3: CASSLVGTGTGQPQHF. The CDR3 DNA reads TGTGCCAGCAGCTTAGTTGGGACAGGGACTGGTCAGCCCCAGCATTTT.

The rearrangement uses TRBV6-1 and TRBJ1-5; unclear D gene. The V gene lost 0 bases and the J gene lost 15 bases, with 9 bases spanning the gap. This CDR3 has 11 amino acids. Germline CDR1 is MNHNS and CDR2 is SASEGT. This chain's CDR3 is CASSEATWPHF. The CDR3 bases are TGTGCCAGCAGTGAAGCTACCTGGCCGCATTTT.

The chain links TRBV7-9 to TRBJ2-7; tentatively, D is TRBD1 (5 bases). Germline lookup yields CDR1 SEHNR and CDR2 FQNEAQ (reference sequence). V was pared by 2 bases and J by 6 bases, with 14 bases between. The CDR3 runs to 14 residues. CDR3 region: CASSLTGSGLEQYF. In DNA form, the CDR3 reads TGTGCCAGCAGCTTAACCGGTTCAGGGCTCGAGCAGTACTTC.

The gene calls are TRBV27 and TRBJ2-5; D not certain. In germline, CDR1 is MNHEY, CDR2 SMNVEV (reference sequence). Trimming removed 2 bases from V and 1 base from J, with 14 bases in between. This CDR3 is 16 amino acids long. Here the CDR3 DNA reads TGTGCCAGCAGTTTAAGCCCTCAGACACTCCAAGAGACCCAGTACTTC. Amino acids: CASSLSPQTLQETQYF.

V is TRBV5-1 and J is TRBJ1-2; 11 positions agree with TRBD1. The CDR3 is made up of 15 amino acids. J lost 4 bases, V lost 5 bases, and 7 bases had no gene match. CDR1 and CDR2 (germline): SGHRS, YFSETQ. CDR3: CASSRTGGESYGYTF. The CDR3, as DNA: TGCGCCAGCAGTCGGACAGGGGGCGAATCCTATGGCTACACCTTC.

The rearrangement joins TRBV24-1 to TRBJ2-7; D might be TRBD1 (6 bases). V lost 4 bases to trimming and J lost 3 bases, with 12 bases between them. Germline lookup yields CDR1 KGHDR and CDR2 SFDVKD. This CDR3 contains 14 residues. CDR3 residues: CATSDSGTIYEQYF. DNA for the CDR3: TGTGCCACCAGTGACTCCGGGACAATCTACGAGCAGTACTTC.

The rearrangement links TRBV6-5 to TRBJ1-5, with a possible D match to TRBD1 (5 bases). From germline, CDR1 is MNHEY and CDR2 SVGAGI. CDR3 length: 14 amino acids. Trimming pared 6 bases from V and 0 bases from J, leaving 9 bases between. The CDR3 here is CASRDTYSNQPQHF. The CDR3 DNA follows: TGTGCCAGCAGGGACACCTATAGCAATCAGCCCCAGCATTTT.

About this clone: Other DNA sequences of this sample code for an identical CDR3. The rearrangement uses TRBV5-4 and TRBJ2-1; TRBD2 agrees at 7 bases. The CDR3 contains 15 residues. V shed 1 base and J 1 base; nucleotides not matched to a gene: 2. Germline-derived CDR1 and CDR2 are SGHNT and YYREEE (reference sequence). CDR3 sequence reads: CASSLTSASYNEQFF. DNA of the CDR3: TGTGCCAGCAGCTTGACTAGCGCATCCTACAATGAGCAGTTCTTC.

The CDR3 protein is CASSSPGNTEAFF. CDR3 nucleotide sequence: TGTGCCAGCAGCAGCCCGGGAAATACTGAAGCTTTCTTT. This chain joins TRBV6-5 and TRBJ1-1; no clear D. Germline V lookup: CDR1 MNHEY, CDR2 SVGAGI. V lost 6 bases, J lost 5 bases, and 13 bases lay in between. CDR3 length equals 13 residues.

This clone was observed a handful of times. This chain joins TRBV4-2 and TRBJ1-2, with D perhaps TRBD1 (6 bases). CDR1 is LGHNA, CDR2 YNFKEQ, per germline. V was cut by 0 bases and J by 8 bases, with 13 bases left in between. The CDR3 totals 14 residues. Here the CDR3 reads CASSQDPGAGGYTF. The DNA for the CDR3 is TGTGCCAGCAGCCAAGATCCAGGGGCAGGGGGCTACACCTTC.

This rearrangement joins TRBV24-1 to TRBJ1-1; no clear D gene. Germline V gene lookup returns CDR1 KGHDR and CDR2 SFDVKD. Between the trimmed V and J ends, which lost 4 bases and 5 bases, there was a span of 10 bases. The length of the CDR3 is 13 residues. The CDR3 coding sequence is TGTGCCACCAGTGAAGAGGGAATTACTGAAGCTTTCTTT. Its translation: CATSEEGITEAFF.

This chain connects TRBV4-1 to TRBJ1-2; 8 bases match TRBD1. The J segment lost 1 base and the V segment lost 4 bases, leaving 11 bases of the junction unmatched. Looked up from germline, CDR1 is MGHRA and CDR2 is YSYEKL. CDR3 size: 17 residues. The CDR3: CASSPPPTGEGNYGYTF. CDR3 DNA: TGCGCCAGCAGCCCCCCGCCGACAGGGGAGGGTAACTATGGCTACACCTTC.

The chain links TRBV27 to TRBJ1-6; a possible D gene is TRBD1 (5 bases). CDR1 and CDR2 (germline): MNHEY, SMNVEV (reference sequence). The length of the CDR3 is 16 residues. V was cut by 5 bases and J by 4 bases, with 15 bases left in between. The CDR3 loop reads CASSIRLGGYNSPLHF. CDR3 in DNA: TGTGCCAGCAGTATACGTCTGGGGGGGTATAATTCACCCCTCCACTTT.

This clone appeared once. The gene calls are TRBV5-4 and TRBJ2-7, with TRBD2 matching over 12 bases. After removal of 0 bases from V and 0 bases from J, the junction contained 4 bases not matched to a gene. This CDR3 is 17 amino acids long. Germline CDR1 SGHNT, CDR2 YYREEE (reference sequence). The CDR3 region is CASSLGLAGAVSYEQYF. Written as DNA, the CDR3 is TGTGCCAGCAGCTTGGGACTAGCGGGGGCGGTCTCCTACGAGCAGTACTTC.

The chain has TRBV28 and TRBJ1-4, with D possibly TRBD1 on 5 matching bases. This CDR3 spans 15 amino acids. V shed 6 bases and J shed 2 bases, with 13 bases lying between them. Germline lookup yields CDR1 MDHEN and CDR2 SYDVKM. CDR3 coding DNA: TGTGCCAGCAGGTATTCAGGGTACACTAATGAAAAACTGTTTTTT. This gives the protein CASRYSGYTNEKLFF.

This clone was counted a single time. The V call is TRBV19, the J call TRBJ2-7; 10 positions agree with TRBD2. Germline V CDR1 and CDR2: LNHDA, SQIVND (reference sequence). Germline trimming cut 9 bases from V and 2 bases from J; bases unmatched to any gene: 4. This CDR3 has 13 residues. The CDR3 bases are TGTGCCAGCCGGACTAGCGGAGCCTACGAGCAGTACTTC. Its protein is CASRTSGAYEQYF.

The V call is TRBV12-3 or TRBV12-4, the J call TRBJ2-1; the D gene is possibly TRBD2 (5 bases). This CDR3 is built from 13 residues. V was trimmed by 3 bases and J by 8 bases, leaving 11 bases between them. CDR3: CASSFGGVDEQFF. In DNA, the CDR3 is TGTGCCAGCAGTTTCGGAGGAGTTGATGAGCAGTTCTTC.

The V gene is TRBV25-1, the J gene TRBJ1-2; D uncertain. The CDR3 totals 11 residues. The germline CDR1 and CDR2 sequences are MGHDK and SYGVNS. Trimming stripped 2 bases from V and 6 bases from J, with 4 bases between. The CDR3 protein is CASSEQDGYTF. The DNA of the CDR3 is TGTGCCAGCAGTGAACAGGATGGCTACACCTTC.

The chain recombines TRBV6-4 with TRBJ2-1; D is unclear. This CDR3 contains 16 residues. Trimming shortened V by 8 bases and J by 1 base, and 18 bases separated the two germline ends. From germline, CDR1 is MRHNA and CDR2 SNTAGT. The CDR3 sequence is CASETSLVVSYNEQFF. DNA for the CDR3: TGTGCCAGCGAGACTTCTTTGGTGGTATCCTACAATGAGCAGTTCTTC.

V usage is TRBV25-1 and J usage is TRBJ2-7, with TRBD2 as a possible D gene (6 bases). Germline V gene lookup returns CDR1 MGHDK and CDR2 SYGVNS. The CDR3 has 15 amino acids. V lost 1 base and J lost 5, with 15 bases in between. Here the CDR3 reads CASSESGRKRDEQYF. As DNA, the CDR3 is TGTGCCAGCAGTGAATCAGGCCGAAAGCGGGACGAGCAGTACTTC.

The J gene is TRBJ1-6, the V gene TRBV9; 7 bases fit TRBD1. The V segment lost 4 bases and the J segment 6 bases; nucleotides outside the gene matches: 4. The CDR3 has 14 amino acids. CDR1 is SGDLS and CDR2 is YYNGEE in the germline V gene. The CDR3 DNA follows: TGTGCCAGCAGCCCGACAGGGAGTAATTCACCCCTCCACTTT. It codes for CASSPTGSNSPLHF.

V usage is TRBV4-1 and J usage is TRBJ1-1, with D perhaps matching TRBD1 (6 bases). CDR1 MGHRA and CDR2 YSYEKL come from the germline V gene. The germline V and J ends were trimmed by 3 bases and 3 bases, with 14 bases remaining between them. This CDR3 spans 15 amino acids. CDR3 in amino acids: CASSHYRDLDTEAFF. CDR3 bases: TGCGCCAGCAGCCACTACAGGGATTTGGACACTGAAGCTTTCTTT.

The rearrangement uses TRBV11-1 and TRBJ1-2; D is unclear. Germline values: CDR1 SGHAT, CDR2 FQDESV (reference sequence). The CDR3 runs to 13 residues. Trimming cost V 10 bases and J 0 bases, with 12 bases left between them. CDR3 residues: CATSRQTNYGYTF. The CDR3 region has the DNA TGTGCCACTAGCAGGCAGACTAACTATGGCTACACCTTC. Using reference TRBV11-1 and TRBJ1-2 for the parts outside the CDR3, the full variable domain is EAEVAQSPRYKITEKSQAVAFWCDPISGHATLYWYRQILGQGPELLVQFQDESVVDDSQLPKDRFSAERLKGVDSTLKIQPAELGDSAMYLCATSRQTNYGYTFGSGTRLTVV.

The CDR3 protein is CASSPTSTLSGYGYTF. The CDR3 region has the DNA TGTGCCAGCAGCCCTACTTCGACTCTTTCGGGCTATGGCTACACCTTC. The rearrangement joins TRBV7-2 to TRBJ1-2, with D uncertain. V gave up 5 bases and J gave up 4 bases, with 20 bases separating them. Germline-derived CDR1 and CDR2 are SGHTA and FQGNSA. The CDR3 is 16 amino acids. Combining the CDR3 with reference TRBV7-2 and TRBJ1-2 gives the whole variable domain GAGVSQSPSNKVTEKGKDVELRCDPISGHTALYWYRQSLGQGLEFLIYFQGNSAPDKSGLPSDRFSAERTGGSVSTLTIQRTQQEDSAVYLCASSPTSTLSGYGYTFGSGTRLTVV.

The genes are TRBV30 and TRBJ2-1, with D perhaps TRBD2 (5 bases). The germline V gene has CDR1 GTSNPN and CDR2 SVGIG (reference sequence). The length of the CDR3 is 12 residues. The V and J ends lost 0 bases and 9 bases respectively, with 9 bases between them. CDR3 in amino acids: CAWSVWETEQFF. CDR3 in DNA: TGTGCCTGGAGTGTATGGGAGACTGAGCAGTTCTTC.

The chain employs TRBV19 and TRBJ1-1; D ambiguous. CDR1 and CDR2 from the germline V gene are LNHDA and SQIVND (reference sequence). V lost 4 bases, J lost 2 bases, and 17 bases lay in between. The CDR3 is 16 amino acids. CDR3 amino acids: CASSTAATGFNTEAFF. CDR3 coding DNA: TGTGCCAGTAGTACCGCTGCCACGGGGTTCAACACTGAAGCTTTCTTT.

V gene TRBV23-1 combines with J gene TRBJ1-1; TRBD1 agrees at 7 bases. TRBV23-1 is an open reading frame, and its role is uncertain. The CDR3 length is 15 residues. After removal of 5 bases from V and 0 bases from J, the junction contained 6 bases not matched to a gene. CDR3 in DNA: TGCGCCAGCAGTGGTCGACAGGGCCTGAACACTGAAGCTTTCTTT. The encoded protein is CASSGRQGLNTEAFF.

This sequence joins TRBV28 and TRBJ1-5; D is ambiguous. The CDR3 loop spans 15 amino acids. Germline CDR1 is MDHEN and CDR2 is SYDVKM. V gave up 3 bases and J gave up 0 bases, with 9 bases separating them. The CDR3: CASSFTVYSNQPQHF. CDR3 DNA sequence: TGTGCCAGCAGTTTTACAGTGTATAGCAATCAGCCCCAGCATTTT.